This passage covers 8 T cell receptor beta chains from one sample sequenced in a study of shared clonotypes between healthy human individuals. The table came from immunoSEQ multiplex PCR; TCRdb's copy has only in-frame clones and leaves some out. The profile shows about 470,000 clones, around 75% of them singletons. The sequencing sample was made of PBMCs. These receptors all come from a woman aged 35 to 49 in good health. Some clones in this sample may be carry-over from other donors' samples.

The genes are TRBV6-6 and TRBJ2-2; 8 bases map to TRBD1. Germline trimming cut 5 bases from V and 1 base from J; bases unmatched to any gene: 3. CDR1 is MNHNY, CDR2 SVGAGI, per germline (reference sequence). The CDR3 is 15 amino acids. CDR3 loop: CASSTGGMNTGELFF. DNA of the CDR3: TGTGCCAGCAGTACAGGGGGTATGAACACCGGGGAGCTGTTTTTT.

V is TRBV15 and J is TRBJ2-5; no reliable D call. This CDR3 has 15 amino acids. V was cut by 2 bases and J by 5 bases, with 15 bases left in between. The V gene's germline CDR1 is LNHNV and CDR2 YYDKDF (reference sequence). Here the CDR3 reads CATSRKGQFQETQYF. The CDR3 DNA is TGTGCCACCAGCAGAAAGGGCCAATTCCAGGAGACCCAGTACTTC.

The chain couples TRBV7-9 to TRBJ1-3; D is uncertain. Germline V gene data show CDR1 as SEHNR and CDR2 as FQNEAQ (reference sequence). V shed 4 bases and J shed 2 bases, with 9 bases lying between them. CDR3 size: 14 residues. The CDR3 DNA sequence: TGTGCCAGCAGCTCCGAAGTAGCTGGAAACACCATATATTTT. The encoded protein is CASSSEVAGNTIYF.

The chain employs TRBV7-9 and TRBJ2-6; 12 bases fit TRBD1. The CDR3 is 18 residues long. After removal of 5 bases from V and 2 bases from J, the junction contained 7 bases not matched to a gene. Germline assignment: CDR1 SEHNR and CDR2 FQNEAQ (reference sequence). The CDR3 loop is CASSARDRGLPGANVLTF. CDR3 coding DNA: TGTGCCAGCAGCGCCCGGGACAGGGGGCTCCCTGGGGCCAACGTCCTGACTTTC.

This rearrangement joins TRBV4-1 to TRBJ1-1, with 7 nucleotides matching TRBD1. Trimming cost V 1 base and J 1 base; bases outside gene matches: 6. There are 16 residues in the CDR3. Germline V lookup: CDR1 MGHRA, CDR2 YSYEKL. DNA for the CDR3: TGCGCCAGCAGCCAAGTTTTGGGACAGAGGAACACTGAAGCTTTCTTT. It codes for CASSQVLGQRNTEAFF.

This clone appeared once. V usage is TRBV7-8 and J usage is TRBJ1-4, with 9 bases fitting TRBD1. The trim removed 5 bases at V and 8 bases at J, leaving 3 bases unmatched. CDR1 SGHVS and CDR2 FQNEAQ come from the germline V gene. This CDR3 is 13 amino acids long. The CDR3: CASSRQGDEKLFF. The CDR3 region has the DNA TGTGCCAGCAGCAGACAGGGGGACGAAAAACTGTTTTTT.

In this sample, this clone turned up a few times. This chain links TRBV7-3 with TRBJ2-2; 14 bases are shared with TRBD2. Looked up from germline, CDR1 is SGHTA and CDR2 is FQGTGA. The V gene end was trimmed by 5 bases and the J gene end by 5 bases; junction bases not matched to a gene: 4. The CDR3 extends over 16 amino acids. The CDR3 bases are TGTGCCAGCAGCCAAGGACTAGCGGGAGGAACCGGGGAGCTGTTTTTT. Amino acids: CASSQGLAGGTGELFF.

For this clone: At one end the junction does not follow the germline gene, possibly because of a read error. Distinct nucleotide sequences in the sample also encode this CDR3. This rearrangement joins TRBV28 to TRBJ2-5; TRBD2 agrees at 7 bases. The CDR3 totals 16 residues. Looked up from germline, CDR1 is MDHEN and CDR2 is SYDVKM. As DNA, the CDR3 is TGCGCCAGCACCCTAGGAGGACTAGACGCTGCTGGGACCCAGTACTTC. This encodes CASTLGGLDAAGTQYF. The entire variable domain, with the rest obtained from reference TRBV28 and TRBJ2-5, is as follows: DVKVTQSSRYLVKRTGEKVFLECVQDMDHENMFWYRQDPGLGLRLIYFSYDVKMKEKGDIPEGYSVSREKKERFSLILESASTNQTSMYLCASTLGGLDAAGTQYFGPGTRLLVL.